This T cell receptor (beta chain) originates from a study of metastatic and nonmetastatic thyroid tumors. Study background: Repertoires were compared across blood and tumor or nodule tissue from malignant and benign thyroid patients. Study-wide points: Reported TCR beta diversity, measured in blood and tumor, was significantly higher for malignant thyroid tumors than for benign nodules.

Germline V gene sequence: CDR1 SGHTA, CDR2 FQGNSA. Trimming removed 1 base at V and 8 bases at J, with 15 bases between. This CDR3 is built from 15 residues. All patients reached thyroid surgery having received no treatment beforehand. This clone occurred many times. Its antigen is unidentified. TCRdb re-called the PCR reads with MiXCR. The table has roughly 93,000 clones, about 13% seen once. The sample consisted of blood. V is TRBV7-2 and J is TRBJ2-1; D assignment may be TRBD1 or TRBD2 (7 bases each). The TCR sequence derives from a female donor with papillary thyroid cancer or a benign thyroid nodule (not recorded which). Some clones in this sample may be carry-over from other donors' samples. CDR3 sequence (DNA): TGTGCCAGCAGCTTAGGGCAGGGGGAGGGCGATGAGCAGTTCTTC. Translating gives CASSLGQGEGDEQFF.